The clone carrying this T cell receptor beta chain was seen repeatedly, ten times or more. Its matching antigen is unknown. Unique molecular identifiers tagged individual cDNA molecules. Using its own MiXCR run on the 5' RACE reads, TCRdb lists one record per CDR3 protein. The data show 70,000 or so distinct CDR3 sequences, roughly 15% seen once. This specimen comes from a study of early T cells in non-severe SARS-CoV-2 infection. In the study overall: The input, bulk RNA from unsorted whole blood, was sequenced, and chains were unpaired.

General study results and limits: The matching step, a VDJdb search, favored anti-spike CD8 responses and missed private and CD4 specificities.

Germline V CDR1 and CDR2: SGHVS, FNYEAQ. CDR3 size: 14 residues. Trimming pared 3 bases from V and 6 bases from J, leaving 14 bases between. The J gene is TRBJ2-5, the V gene TRBV7-6, with a weak D call TRBD2 (7 bases). Sequencing was carried out using whole blood. This TCR was sampled from an adult who was a healthcare worker with PCR-confirmed SARS-CoV-2 infection or an uninfected control (not recorded which). CDR3 sequence: CASSLNREGKTQYF. The DNA of the CDR3 is TGTGCCAGCAGCTTGAACAGGGAGGGAAAGACCCAGTACTTC.